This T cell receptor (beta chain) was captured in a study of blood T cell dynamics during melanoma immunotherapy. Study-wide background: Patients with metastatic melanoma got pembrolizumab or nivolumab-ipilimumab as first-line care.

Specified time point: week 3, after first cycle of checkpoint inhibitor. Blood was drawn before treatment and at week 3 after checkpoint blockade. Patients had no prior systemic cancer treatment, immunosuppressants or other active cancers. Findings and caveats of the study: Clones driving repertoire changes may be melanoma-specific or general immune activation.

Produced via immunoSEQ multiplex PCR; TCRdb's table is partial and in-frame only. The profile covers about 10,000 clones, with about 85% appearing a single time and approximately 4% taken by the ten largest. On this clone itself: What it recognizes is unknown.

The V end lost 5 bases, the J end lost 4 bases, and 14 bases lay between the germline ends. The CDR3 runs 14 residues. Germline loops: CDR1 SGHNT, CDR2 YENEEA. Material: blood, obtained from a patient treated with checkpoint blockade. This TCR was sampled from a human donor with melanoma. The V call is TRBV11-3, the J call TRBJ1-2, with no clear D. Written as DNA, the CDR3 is TGTGCCAGCAGCGGGCCCGTAGTACGCTATGGCTACACCTTC. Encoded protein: CASSGPVVRYGYTF.